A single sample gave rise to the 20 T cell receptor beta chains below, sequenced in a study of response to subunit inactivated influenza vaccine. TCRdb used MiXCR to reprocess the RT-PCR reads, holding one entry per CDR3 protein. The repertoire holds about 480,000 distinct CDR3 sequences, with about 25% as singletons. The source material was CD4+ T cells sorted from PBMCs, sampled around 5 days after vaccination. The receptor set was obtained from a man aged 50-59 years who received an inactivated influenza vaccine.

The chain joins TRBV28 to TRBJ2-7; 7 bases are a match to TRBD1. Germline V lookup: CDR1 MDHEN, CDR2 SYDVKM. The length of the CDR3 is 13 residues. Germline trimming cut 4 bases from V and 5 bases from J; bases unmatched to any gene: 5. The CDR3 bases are TGTGCCAGCAGTTGGGGACAGATCAACGAGCAGTACTTC. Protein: CASSWGQINEQYF.

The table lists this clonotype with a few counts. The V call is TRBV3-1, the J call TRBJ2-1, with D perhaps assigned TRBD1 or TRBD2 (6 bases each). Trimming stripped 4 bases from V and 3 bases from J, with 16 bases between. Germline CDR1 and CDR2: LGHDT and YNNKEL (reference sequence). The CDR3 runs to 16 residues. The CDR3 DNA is TGTGCCAGCAGCCGGCTTAGGGGGGAGTTCTACAATGAGCAGTTCTTC. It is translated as CASSRLRGEFYNEQFF.

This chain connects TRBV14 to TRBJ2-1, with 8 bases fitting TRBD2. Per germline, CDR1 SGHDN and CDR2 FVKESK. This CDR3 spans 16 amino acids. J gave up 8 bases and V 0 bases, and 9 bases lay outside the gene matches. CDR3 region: CASSQDHRTSFDEQFF. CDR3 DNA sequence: TGTGCCAGCAGCCAAGATCACCGGACTAGCTTTGATGAGCAGTTCTTC.

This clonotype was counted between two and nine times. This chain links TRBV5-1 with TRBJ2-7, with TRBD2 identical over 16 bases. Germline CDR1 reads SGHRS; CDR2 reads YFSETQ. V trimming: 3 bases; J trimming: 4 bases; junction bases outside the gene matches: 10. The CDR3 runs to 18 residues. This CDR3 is CASSSGLAGGYHGYEQYF. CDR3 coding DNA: TGCGCCAGCAGCTCGGGACTAGCGGGAGGGTATCACGGATACGAGCAGTACTTC.

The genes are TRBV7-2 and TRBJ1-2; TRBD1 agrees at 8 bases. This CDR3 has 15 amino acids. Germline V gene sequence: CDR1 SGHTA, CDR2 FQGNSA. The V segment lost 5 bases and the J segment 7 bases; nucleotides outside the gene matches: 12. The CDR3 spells CASSSQTGEIFGYTF. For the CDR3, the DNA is TGTGCCAGCAGCAGCCAGACAGGGGAGATTTTTGGCTACACCTTC.

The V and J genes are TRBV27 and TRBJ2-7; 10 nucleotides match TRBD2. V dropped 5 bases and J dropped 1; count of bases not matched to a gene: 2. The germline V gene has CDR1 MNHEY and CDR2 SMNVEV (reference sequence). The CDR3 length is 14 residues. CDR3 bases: TGTGCCAGCAGTCCACTAGCGGGATCCTACGAGCAGTACTTC. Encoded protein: CASSPLAGSYEQYF.

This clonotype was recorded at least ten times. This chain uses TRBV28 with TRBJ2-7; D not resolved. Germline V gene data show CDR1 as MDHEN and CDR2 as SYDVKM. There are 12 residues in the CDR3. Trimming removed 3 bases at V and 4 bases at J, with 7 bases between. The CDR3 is CASSLKGYEQYF. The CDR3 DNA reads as TGTGCCAGCAGTTTGAAGGGTTACGAGCAGTACTTC.

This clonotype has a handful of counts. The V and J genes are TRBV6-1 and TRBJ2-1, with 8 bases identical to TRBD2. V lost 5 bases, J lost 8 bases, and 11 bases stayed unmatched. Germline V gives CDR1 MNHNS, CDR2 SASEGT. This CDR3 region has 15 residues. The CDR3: CASSPRGGRLHEQFF. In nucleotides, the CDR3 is TGTGCCAGCAGTCCCCGGGGGGGCCGCTTGCATGAGCAGTTCTTC.

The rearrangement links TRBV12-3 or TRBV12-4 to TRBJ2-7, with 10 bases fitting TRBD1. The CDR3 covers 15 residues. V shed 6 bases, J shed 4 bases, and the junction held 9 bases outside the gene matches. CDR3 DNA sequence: TGTGCCAGCAGAGCTCCCCGGGACAGGGGTTACGAGCAGTACTTC. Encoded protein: CASRAPRDRGYEQYF.

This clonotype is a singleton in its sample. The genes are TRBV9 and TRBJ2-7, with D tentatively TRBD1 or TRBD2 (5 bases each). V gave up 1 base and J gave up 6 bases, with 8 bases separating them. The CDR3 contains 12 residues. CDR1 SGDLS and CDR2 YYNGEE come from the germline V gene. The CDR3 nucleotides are TGTGCCAGCAGCGTATCTGGGGGCGAGCAGTACTTC. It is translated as CASSVSGGEQYF.

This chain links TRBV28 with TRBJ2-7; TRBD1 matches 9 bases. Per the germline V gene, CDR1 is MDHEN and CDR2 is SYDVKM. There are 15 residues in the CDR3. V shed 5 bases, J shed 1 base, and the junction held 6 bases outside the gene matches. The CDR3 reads CASSTGGIRSYEQYF. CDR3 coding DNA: TGTGCCAGCAGTACAGGGGGCATAAGATCCTACGAGCAGTACTTC. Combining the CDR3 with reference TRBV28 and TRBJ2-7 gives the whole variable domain DVKVTQSSRYLVKRTGEKVFLECVQDMDHENMFWYRQDPGLGLRLIYFSYDVKMKEKGDIPEGYSVSREKKERFSLILESASTNQTSMYLCASSTGGIRSYEQYFGPGTRLTVT.

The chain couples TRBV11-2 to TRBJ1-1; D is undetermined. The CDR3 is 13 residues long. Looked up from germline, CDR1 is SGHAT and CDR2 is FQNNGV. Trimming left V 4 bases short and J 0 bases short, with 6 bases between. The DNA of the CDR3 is TGTGCCAGCAGCTCATACCTGAACACTGAAGCTTTCTTT. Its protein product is CASSSYLNTEAFF. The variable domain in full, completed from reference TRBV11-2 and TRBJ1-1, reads EAGVAQSPRYKIIEKRQSVAFWCNPISGHATLYWYQQILGQGPKLLIQFQNNGVVDDSQLPKDRFSAERLKGVDSTLKIQPAKLEDSAVYLCASSSYLNTEAFFGQGTRLTVV.

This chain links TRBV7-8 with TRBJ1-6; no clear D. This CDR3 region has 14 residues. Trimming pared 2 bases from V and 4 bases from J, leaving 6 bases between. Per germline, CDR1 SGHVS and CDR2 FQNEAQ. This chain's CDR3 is CASSLYNYNSPLHF. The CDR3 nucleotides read TGTGCCAGCAGCTTATATAATTATAATTCACCCCTCCACTTT.

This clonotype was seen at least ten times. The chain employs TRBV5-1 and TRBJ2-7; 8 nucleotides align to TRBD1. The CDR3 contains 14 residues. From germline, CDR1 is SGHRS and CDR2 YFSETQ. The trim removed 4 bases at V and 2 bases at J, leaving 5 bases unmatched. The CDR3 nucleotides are TGCGCCAGCAGCACCGGGACAGGCACCTACGAGCAGTACTTC. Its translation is CASSTGTGTYEQYF.

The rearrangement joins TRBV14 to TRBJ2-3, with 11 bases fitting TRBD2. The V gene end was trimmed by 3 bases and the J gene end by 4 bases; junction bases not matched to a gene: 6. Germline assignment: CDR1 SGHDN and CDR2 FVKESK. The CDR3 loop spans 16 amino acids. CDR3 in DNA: TGTGCCAGCAGCCAGATAGCGGGAGGGCCGTCAGATACGCAGTATTTT. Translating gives CASSQIAGGPSDTQYF.

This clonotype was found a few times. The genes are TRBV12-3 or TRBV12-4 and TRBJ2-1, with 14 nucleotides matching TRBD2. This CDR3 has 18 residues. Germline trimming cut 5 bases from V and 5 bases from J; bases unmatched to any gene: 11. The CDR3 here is CASSRGLAGGLLNNEQFF. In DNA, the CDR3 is TGTGCCAGCAGTCGAGGACTAGCGGGGGGCCTACTTAACAATGAGCAGTTCTTC.

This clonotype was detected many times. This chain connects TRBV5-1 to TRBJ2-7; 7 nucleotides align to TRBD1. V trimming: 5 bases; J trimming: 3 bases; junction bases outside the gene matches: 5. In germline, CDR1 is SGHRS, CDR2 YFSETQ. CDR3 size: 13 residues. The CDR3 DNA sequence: TGCGCCAGCAGTTTCGGGACAGTCTACGAGCAGTACTTC. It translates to CASSFGTVYEQYF.

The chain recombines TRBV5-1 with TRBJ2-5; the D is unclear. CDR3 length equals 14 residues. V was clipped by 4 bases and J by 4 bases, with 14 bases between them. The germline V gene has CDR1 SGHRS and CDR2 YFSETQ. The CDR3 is CASSGEQLRETQYF. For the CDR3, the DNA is TGCGCCAGCAGCGGGGAACAACTCAGAGAGACCCAGTACTTC.

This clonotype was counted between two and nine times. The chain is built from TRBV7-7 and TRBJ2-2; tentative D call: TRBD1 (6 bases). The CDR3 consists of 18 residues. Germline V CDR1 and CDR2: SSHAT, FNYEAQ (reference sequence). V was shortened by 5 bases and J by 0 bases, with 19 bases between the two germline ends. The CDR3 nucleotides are TGTGCCAGCAGCAAAGATGTTAGCAGGGGCCCGAACACCGGGGAGCTGTTTTTT. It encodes CASSKDVSRGPNTGELFF.

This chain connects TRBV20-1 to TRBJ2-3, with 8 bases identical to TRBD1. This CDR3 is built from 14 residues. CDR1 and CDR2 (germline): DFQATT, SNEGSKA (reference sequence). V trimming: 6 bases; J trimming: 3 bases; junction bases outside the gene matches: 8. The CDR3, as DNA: TGCAGTGCATCCCGGGACAGGCTGACAGATACGCAGTATTTT. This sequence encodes CSASRDRLTDTQYF.